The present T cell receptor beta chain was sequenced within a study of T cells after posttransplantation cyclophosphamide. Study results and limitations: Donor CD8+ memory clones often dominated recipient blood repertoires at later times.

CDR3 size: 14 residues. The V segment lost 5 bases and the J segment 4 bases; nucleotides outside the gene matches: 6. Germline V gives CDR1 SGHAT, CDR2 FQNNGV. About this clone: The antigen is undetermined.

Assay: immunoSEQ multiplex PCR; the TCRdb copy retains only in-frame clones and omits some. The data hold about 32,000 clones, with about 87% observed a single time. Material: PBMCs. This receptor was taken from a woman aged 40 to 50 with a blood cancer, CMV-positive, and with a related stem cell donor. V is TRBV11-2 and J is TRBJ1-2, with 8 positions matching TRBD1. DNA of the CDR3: TGTGCCAGCAGCGGGGACAGGAGTGGCTATGGCTACACCTTC. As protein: CASSGDRSGYGYTF.